A selection of T cell receptor beta chains follows, all from one sample in a study of technical replicates of blood from several donors. The assay was immunoSEQ multiplex PCR, and TCRdb's table has in-frame clones only and misses some. The sample gives about 62,000 clones, about 90% of which show up once; around 4.9% is in the top ten. Sequencing used PBMCs. The receptors stem from a human donor in good health. Some clones in this sample may be carry-over from other donors' samples. Each CDR3 is given with its conserved first and last residue. Each record gives: D gene, J gene, clone size, CDR3 length, V gene, CDR3 DNA, CDR3 protein. D genes are given only for firm matches. Only some rows state a clone size, as once, few, many or a class for expanded clones.

>TRBD1|TRBJ2-1|NA|15|TRBV29-1
TGCAGCGTCCTACCCGGGACAGGACCCTACAATGAGCAGTTCTTC
CSVLPGTGPYNEQFF
>NA|TRBJ2-3|NA|13|TRBV19
TGTGCCAGTAGTAGAAACAGGGCAGATACGCAGTATTTT
CASSRNRADTQYF
>TRBD1|TRBJ1-6|NA|16|TRBV4-2
TGTGCCAGCAGCCATGACGGACAGGGCCGTAATTCACCCCTCCACTTT
CASSHDGQGRNSPLHF
>NA|TRBJ1-2|NA|16|TRBV15
TGTGCCACCAGCAGAGATCTGATGTTAGCTAACTATGGCTACACCTTC
CATSRDLMLANYGYTF
>TRBD1|TRBJ1-3|NA|14|TRBV9
TGTGCCAGCAGCTCGACAGGGCCTGGAAACACCATATATTTT
CASSSTGPGNTIYF
>TRBD1|TRBJ1-6|NA|14|TRBV5-1
TGCGCCAGCAGCTCCACAGGGGGCGATTCACCCCTCCACTTT
CASSSTGGDSPLHF
>TRBD1|TRBJ2-2|NA|17|TRBV5-1
TGCGCCAGCAGCTCCGTACGGACAGGGGGCAACACCGGGGAGCTGTTTTTT
CASSSVRTGGNTGELFF
>TRBD1|TRBJ2-5|NA|15|TRBV6-1
TGTGCCAGCAGTGAATTCGGACAGGTACTAGATACCCAGTACTTC
CASSEFGQVLDTQYF
>NA|TRBJ2-5|NA|16|TRBV7-2
TGTGCCAGCAGCTTAACGGGACACAGGGTTACGGAGACCCAGTACTTC
CASSLTGHRVTETQYF
>NA|TRBJ2-5|NA|13|TRBV7-3
TGTGCCAGCAGCCGTAGCGGCCAAGAGACCCAGTACTTC
CASSRSGQETQYF
>TRBD1|TRBJ1-1|NA|14|TRBV12-5
TGTGCTAGTGGTGGGACAGGGGGCAACACTGAAGCTTTCTTT
CASGGTGGNTEAFF
>NA|TRBJ1-2|NA|15|TRBV6-5
TGTGCCAGCAGTTCTGGGACACCAGCTAACTATGGCTACACCTTC
CASSSGTPANYGYTF
>TRBD1|TRBJ1-2|NA|16|TRBV18
TGTGCCAGCTCACCACCGTCAGGGGGCCCGAACTATGGCTACACCTTC
CASSPPSGGPNYGYTF
>TRBD1|TRBJ1-3|once|14|TRBV4-2
TGTGCCAGCAGCCGACAGGGAACGGGAAACACCATATATTTT
CASSRQGTGNTIYF
>TRBD1|TRBJ2-1|NA|14|TRBV7-9
TGTGCCAGCAGCTTAGCGACGGGACAGGGGGTAAAATTCTTC
CASSLATGQGVKFF
>TRBD2|TRBJ2-1|NA|16|TRBV6-5
TGTGCCAGCAGTTACGGTCAGCGGGGGCGATACAATGAGCAGTTCTTC
CASSYGQRGRYNEQFF
>NA|TRBJ2-1|NA|13|TRBV29-1
TGCAGCGTGGGGGGTCTTCTCTCAAATGAGCAGTTCTTC
CSVGGLLSNEQFF
>TRBD1|TRBJ1-2|NA|15|TRBV6-5
TGTGCCAGCAGTTACAGCAGGGGGCGGAACTATGGCTACACCTTC
CASSYSRGRNYGYTF
>NA|TRBJ2-1|NA|17|TRBV7-2
TGTGCCAGCAGCTCATCCGTTAGTTTGAGGTCCTACAATGAGCAGTTCTTC
CASSSSVSLRSYNEQFF
>TRBD1|TRBJ2-3|NA|14|TRBV27
TGTGCCAGCAGTCCCGGGACAGACACAGATACGCAGTATTTT
CASSPGTDTDTQYF
>NA|TRBJ1-2|NA|12|TRBV7-9
TGTGCCAGCAGCTATGCTCGGGAAAGCTACACCTTC
CASSYARESYTF
>NA|TRBJ2-3|NA|13|TRBV11-3
TGTGCCAGCAGCCGGGGAAGCACAGATACGCAGTATTTT
CASSRGSTDTQYF
>NA|TRBJ2-5|NA|11|TRBV20-1
TGCAGTGCTAGACTGGCAGAGACCCAGTACTTC
CSARLAETQYF
>NA|TRBJ2-7|NA|14|TRBV11-1
TGTGCCAGCAGCTTATACGGAGGGGCCTACGAGCAGTACTTC
CASSLYGGAYEQYF
>NA|TRBJ2-1|NA|15|TRBV11-1
TGTGCCAGCAGCTTAGGGGACTCTTCCTACAATGAGCAGTTCTTC
CASSLGDSSYNEQFF
>NA|TRBJ2-1|NA|11|TRBV10-1
TGCGCCAGCAGTTTAGCCAATGAGCAGTTCTTC
CASSLANEQFF
>NA|TRBJ1-6|NA|15|TRBV13
TGTGCCAGCAGCCCGCCGGGGGGGCTGGATTCACCCCTCCACTTT
CASSPPGGLDSPLHF
>TRBD1|TRBJ2-7|NA|14|TRBV11-1
TGTGCCAGCAGCCTCCGGGACAGGGTTGGCGAGCAGTACTTC
CASSLRDRVGEQYF
>TRBD1|TRBJ2-3|NA|14|TRBV5-8
TGTGCCAGCAGCCCGGGACAGGGCACAGATACGCAGTATTTT
CASSPGQGTDTQYF
>TRBD1|TRBJ2-7|NA|15|TRBV6-5
TGTGCCAGCAGCCCGGACAGGGGGCGGCCCTGGGAGCAGTACTTC
CASSPDRGRPWEQYF
>TRBD1|TRBJ2-7|NA|15|TRBV10-3
TGTGCCATCAGTGAGGCTCCGGGACAGGGCTTCGAGCAGTACTTC
CAISEAPGQGFEQYF
>NA|TRBJ1-1|NA|13|TRBV10-3
TGTGCCATCAAGACGGACTTGAACACTGAAGCTTTCTTT
CAIKTDLNTEAFF
>NA|TRBJ1-1|many|13|TRBV9
TGTGCCAGCAGCGGAGACAGCCTCACTGAAGCTTTCTTT
CASSGDSLTEAFF
>NA|TRBJ2-1|NA|14|TRBV30
TGTGCCTGGAGTGTAATAGGGGCCTACAATGAGCAGTTCTTC
CAWSVIGAYNEQFF
>TRBD2|TRBJ2-1|NA|17|TRBV7-2
TGTGCCAGCAGCTTAGTAGCCGGGGGGGCCGGAAACAATGAGCAGTTCTTC
CASSLVAGGAGNNEQFF
>TRBD2|TRBJ2-1|NA|14|TRBV30
TGTGCCTGTCACGGAAGCGGGAGGGCCAATGAGCAGTTCTTC
CACHGSGRANEQFF
>TRBD2|TRBJ2-2|once|16|TRBV7-6
TGTGCCAGCAGCTTAGTACGGGACGGGAGGAGTGGGGAGCTGTTTTTT
CASSLVRDGRSGELFF
>NA|TRBJ1-1|NA|12|TRBV19
TGTGCCAGTAGTATTTTCCCAGGTGAAGCTTTCTTT
CASSIFPGEAFF
>TRBD1|TRBJ1-2|few|14|TRBV5-1
TGCGCCAGCAGCTTCGACAGGGTCAACTATGGCTACACCTTC
CASSFDRVNYGYTF
>NA|TRBJ1-4|NA|14|TRBV4-1
TGCGCCAGCAGCGCGCTTGCAACTAATGAAAAACTGTTTTTT
CASSALATNEKLFF